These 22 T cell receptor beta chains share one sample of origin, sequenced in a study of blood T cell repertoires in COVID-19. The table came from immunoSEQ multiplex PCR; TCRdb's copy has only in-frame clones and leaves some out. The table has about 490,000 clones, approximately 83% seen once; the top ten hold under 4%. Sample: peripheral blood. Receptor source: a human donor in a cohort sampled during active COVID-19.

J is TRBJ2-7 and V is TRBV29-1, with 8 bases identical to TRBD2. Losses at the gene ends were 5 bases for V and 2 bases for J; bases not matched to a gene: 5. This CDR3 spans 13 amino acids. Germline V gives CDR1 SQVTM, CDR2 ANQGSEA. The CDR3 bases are TGCAGCGTTCTTAGCGGGACCCCCTACGAGCAGTACTTC. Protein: CSVLSGTPYEQYF.

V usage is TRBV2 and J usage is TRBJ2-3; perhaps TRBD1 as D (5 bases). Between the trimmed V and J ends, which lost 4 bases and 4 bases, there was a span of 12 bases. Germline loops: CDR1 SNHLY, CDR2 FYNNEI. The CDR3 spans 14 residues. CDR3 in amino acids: CASSGGRYADTQYF. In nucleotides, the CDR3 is TGTGCCAGCAGTGGGGGCAGATACGCAGATACGCAGTATTTT.

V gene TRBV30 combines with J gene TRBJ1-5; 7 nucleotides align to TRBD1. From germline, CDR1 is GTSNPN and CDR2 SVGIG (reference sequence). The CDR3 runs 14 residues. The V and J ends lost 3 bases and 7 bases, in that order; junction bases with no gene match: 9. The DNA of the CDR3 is TGTGCCTGGAGCACTCTCAGGGGGGACCAGCCCCAGCATTTT. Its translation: CAWSTLRGDQPQHF.

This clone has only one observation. The CDR3 protein is CASSITGSANIQYF. The CDR3 nucleotides read TGTGCCAGCAGCATAACAGGGTCGGCGAACATTCAGTACTTC. The chain employs TRBV6-5 and TRBJ2-4; maybe TRBD1 (6 bases). CDR3 size: 14 residues. V shed 6 bases and J shed 7 bases, with 16 bases lying between them. Germline values: CDR1 MNHEY, CDR2 SVGAGI.

The DNA for the CDR3 is TGTGCCTGGACCAAGACAGCGAGCAATCAGCCCCAGCATTTT. Protein product: CAWTKTASNQPQHF. This chain uses TRBV30 with TRBJ1-5; tentatively, D is TRBD1 (5 bases). The ends were cut back, 4 bases at V and 1 base at J, with 11 bases in the middle. Germline V gene lookup returns CDR1 GTSNPN and CDR2 SVGIG (reference sequence). The CDR3 runs to 14 residues.

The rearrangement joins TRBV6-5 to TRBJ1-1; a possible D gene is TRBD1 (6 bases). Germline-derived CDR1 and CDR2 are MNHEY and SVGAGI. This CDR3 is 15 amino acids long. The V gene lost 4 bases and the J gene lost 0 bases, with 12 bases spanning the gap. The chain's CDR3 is CASSSNTGMNTEAFF. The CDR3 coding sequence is TGTGCCAGCAGTTCCAACACAGGGATGAACACTGAAGCTTTCTTT.

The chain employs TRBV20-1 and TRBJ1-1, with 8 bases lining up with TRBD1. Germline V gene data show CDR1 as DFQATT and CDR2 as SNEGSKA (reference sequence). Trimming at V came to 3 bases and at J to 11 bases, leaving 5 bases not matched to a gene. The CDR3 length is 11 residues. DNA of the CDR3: TGCAGTGCTAGTCAGGGGGCGCTGGCTTTCTTT. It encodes CSASQGALAFF.

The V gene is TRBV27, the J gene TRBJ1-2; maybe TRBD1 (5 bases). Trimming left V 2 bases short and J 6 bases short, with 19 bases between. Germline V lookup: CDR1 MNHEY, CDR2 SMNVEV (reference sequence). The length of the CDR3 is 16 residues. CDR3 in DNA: TGTGCCAGCAGTTTAAACAGCGGGGAGGGACTCAATGGCTACACCTTC. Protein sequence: CASSLNSGEGLNGYTF.

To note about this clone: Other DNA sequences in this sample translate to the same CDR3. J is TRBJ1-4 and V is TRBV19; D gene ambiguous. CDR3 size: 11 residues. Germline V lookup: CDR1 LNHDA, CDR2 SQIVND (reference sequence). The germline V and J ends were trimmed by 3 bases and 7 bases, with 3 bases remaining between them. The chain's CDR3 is CASSIREKLFF. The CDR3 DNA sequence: TGTGCCAGTAGTATCCGTGAAAAACTGTTTTTT.

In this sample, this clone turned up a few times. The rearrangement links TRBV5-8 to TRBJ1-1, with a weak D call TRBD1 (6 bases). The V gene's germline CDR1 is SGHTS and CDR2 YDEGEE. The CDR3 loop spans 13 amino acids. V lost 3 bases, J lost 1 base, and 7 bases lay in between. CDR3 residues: CASSSRGNTEAFF. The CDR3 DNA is TGTGCCAGCAGCTCCAGGGGGAACACTGAAGCTTTCTTT.

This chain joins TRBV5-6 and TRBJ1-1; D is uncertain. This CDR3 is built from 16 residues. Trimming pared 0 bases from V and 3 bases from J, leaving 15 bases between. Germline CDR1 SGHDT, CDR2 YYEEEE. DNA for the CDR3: TGTGCCAGCAGCTTGGAGCACAGCCGGTCGGACACTGAAGCTTTCTTT. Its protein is CASSLEHSRSDTEAFF. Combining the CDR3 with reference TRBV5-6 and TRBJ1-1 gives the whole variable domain DAGVTQSPTHLIKTRGQQVTLRCSPKSGHDTVSWYQQALGQGPQFIFQYYEEEERQRGNFPDRFSGHQFPNYSSELNVNALLLGDSALYLCASSLEHSRSDTEAFFGQGTRLTVV.

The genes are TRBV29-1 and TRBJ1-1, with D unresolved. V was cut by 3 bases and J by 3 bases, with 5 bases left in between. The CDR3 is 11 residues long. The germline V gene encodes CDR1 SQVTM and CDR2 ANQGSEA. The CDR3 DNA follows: TGCAGCGTTGATGGAGACACTGAAGCTTTCTTT. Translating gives CSVDGDTEAFF.

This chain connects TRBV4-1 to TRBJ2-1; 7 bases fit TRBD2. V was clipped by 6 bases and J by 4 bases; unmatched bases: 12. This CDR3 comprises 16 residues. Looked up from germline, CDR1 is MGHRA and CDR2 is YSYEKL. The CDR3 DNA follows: TGCGCCAGCAGGCGCGAAAGCGCGGGAGTTTACAATGAGCAGTTCTTC. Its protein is CASRRESAGVYNEQFF.

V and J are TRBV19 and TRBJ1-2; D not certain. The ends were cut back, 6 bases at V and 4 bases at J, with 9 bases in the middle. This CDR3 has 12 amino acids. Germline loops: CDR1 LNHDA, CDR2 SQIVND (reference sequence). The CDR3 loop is CASSLRGYGYTF. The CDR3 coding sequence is TGTGCCAGTAGCCTTCGGGGCTATGGCTACACCTTC.

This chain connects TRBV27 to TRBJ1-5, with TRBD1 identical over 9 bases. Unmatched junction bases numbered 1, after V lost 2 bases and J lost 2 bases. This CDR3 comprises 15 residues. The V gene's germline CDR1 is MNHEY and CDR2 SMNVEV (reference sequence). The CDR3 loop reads CASSLRTGGNQPQHF. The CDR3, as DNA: TGTGCCAGCAGTTTAAGGACAGGGGGCAATCAGCCCCAGCATTTT.

The CDR3 sequence is CASSIDRGPATNEKLFF. CDR3 DNA sequence: TGCGCCAGCAGCATAGACAGGGGGCCTGCAACTAATGAAAAACTGTTTTTT. The chain combines TRBV5-1 with TRBJ1-4, with 10 bases aligning to TRBD1. The CDR3 has 17 residues. Germline CDR1 is SGHRS and CDR2 is YFSETQ. V shed 4 bases and J 0 bases; nucleotides not matched to a gene: 6.

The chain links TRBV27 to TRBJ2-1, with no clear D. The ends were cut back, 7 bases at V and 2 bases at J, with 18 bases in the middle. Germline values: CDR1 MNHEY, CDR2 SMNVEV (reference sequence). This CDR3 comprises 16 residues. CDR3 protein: CASIRTSGGAYNEQFF. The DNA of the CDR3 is TGTGCCAGCATTCGAACTTCGGGTGGCGCCTACAATGAGCAGTTCTTC.

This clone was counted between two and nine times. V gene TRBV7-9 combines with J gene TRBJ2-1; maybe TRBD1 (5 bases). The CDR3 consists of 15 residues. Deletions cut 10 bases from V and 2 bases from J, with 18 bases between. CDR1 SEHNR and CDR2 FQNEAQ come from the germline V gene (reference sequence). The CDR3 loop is CATSPLQDTYNEQFF. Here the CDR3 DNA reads TGTGCCACCAGTCCCTTGCAGGACACCTACAATGAGCAGTTCTTC.

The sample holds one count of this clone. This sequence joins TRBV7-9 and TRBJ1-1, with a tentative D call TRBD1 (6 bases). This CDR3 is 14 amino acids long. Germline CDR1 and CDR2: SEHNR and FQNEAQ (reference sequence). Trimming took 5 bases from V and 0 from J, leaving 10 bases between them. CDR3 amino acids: CASSRTGMNTEAFF. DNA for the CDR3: TGTGCCAGCAGCCGCACAGGGATGAACACTGAAGCTTTCTTT.

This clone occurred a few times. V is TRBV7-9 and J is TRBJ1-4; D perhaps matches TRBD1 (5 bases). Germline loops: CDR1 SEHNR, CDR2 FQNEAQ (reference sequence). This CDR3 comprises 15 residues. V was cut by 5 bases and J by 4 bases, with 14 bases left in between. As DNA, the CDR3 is TGTGCCAGCAGCCCAAGGGGTGAAGTTAATGAAAAACTGTTTTTT. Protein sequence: CASSPRGEVNEKLFF.

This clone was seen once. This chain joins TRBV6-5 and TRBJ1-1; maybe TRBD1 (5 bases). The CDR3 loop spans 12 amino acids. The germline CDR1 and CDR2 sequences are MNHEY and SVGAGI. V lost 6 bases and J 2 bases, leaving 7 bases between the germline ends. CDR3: CASRTVNTEAFF. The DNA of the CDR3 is TGTGCCAGCAGGACAGTCAACACTGAAGCTTTCTTT.

The CDR3 coding sequence is TGTGCCAGCAGTTTTCGGCCGATGGGCCGAATGAACACTGAAGCTTTCTTT. It translates to CASSFRPMGRMNTEAFF. The V call is TRBV28, the J call TRBJ1-1; D remains ambiguous. The germline gives CDR1 MDHEN, CDR2 SYDVKM. The CDR3 consists of 17 residues. V was trimmed by 3 bases and J by 0 bases, leaving 17 bases between them. Variable domain in full (rest from reference TRBV28 and TRBJ1-1): DVKVTQSSRYLVKRTGEKVFLECVQDMDHENMFWYRQDPGLGLRLIYFSYDVKMKEKGDIPEGYSVSREKKERFSLILESASTNQTSMYLCASSFRPMGRMNTEAFFGQGTRLTVV.